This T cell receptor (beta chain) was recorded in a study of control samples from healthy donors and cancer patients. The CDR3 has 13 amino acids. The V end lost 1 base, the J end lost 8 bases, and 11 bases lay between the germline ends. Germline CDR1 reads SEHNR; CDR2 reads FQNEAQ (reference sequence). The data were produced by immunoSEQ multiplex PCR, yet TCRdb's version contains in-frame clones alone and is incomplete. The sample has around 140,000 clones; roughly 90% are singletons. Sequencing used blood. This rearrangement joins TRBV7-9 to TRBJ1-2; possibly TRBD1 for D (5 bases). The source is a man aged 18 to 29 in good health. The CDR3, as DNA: TGTGCCAGCAGCTTAGTCGGGGCAGGGGGCTACACCTTC. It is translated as CASSLVGAGGYTF.